The 23 T cell receptor beta chains presented below share a single source sample, sequenced in a study of response to subunit inactivated influenza vaccine (dated by TCRdb to 2016 to 2018). The library was prepared using RT-PCR. Sequenced using an Illumina HiSeq 2500. Through fastp at Q25 and MiXCR, TCRdb rebuilt clones from the public reads, retaining in-frame beta chains. Entries that share a CDR3 protein sequence are merged under the most common genes and DNA. Across this sample there are 650,000 to 800,000 distinct CDR3 sequences, with 11% to 15% seen only once. Less than 7% of the sample is taken by the ten largest. Source: PBMCs from blood, taken 14 to 15 days before vaccination. These receptors were collected from a man aged 45-65 years who received an inactivated influenza vaccine. Donor details come from another sample of the same person, matched by shared clones.

This clonotype has only a few counts. This sequence joins TRBV20-1 and TRBJ2-1, with 8 nucleotides matching TRBD2. The germline V gene has CDR1 DFQATT and CDR2 SNEGSKA (reference sequence). V trimming: 5 bases; J trimming: 2 bases; junction bases outside the gene matches: 8. This CDR3 comprises 15 residues. CDR3 region: CSAPQPGGPYNEQFF. The CDR3, as DNA: TGCAGTGCTCCCCAACCGGGGGGGCCCTACAATGAGCAGTTCTTC.

This clonotype has a handful of counts. The rearrangement links TRBV19 to TRBJ2-3, with 7 bases identical to TRBD2. With V trimmed by 7 bases and J by 1 base, 8 bases remained unmatched. The germline CDR1 and CDR2 sequences are LNHDA and SQIVND (reference sequence). CDR3 length equals 15 residues. Written as DNA, the CDR3 is TGTGCCAGTACCCTAGGGAGGGGTGGCACAGATACGCAGTATTTT. Translation: CASTLGRGGTDTQYF.

V gene TRBV20-1 combines with J gene TRBJ1-1; 7 bases fit TRBD1. The CDR3 spans 13 residues. V trimming: 8 bases; J trimming: 5 bases; junction bases outside the gene matches: 11. Germline V gene lookup returns CDR1 DFQATT and CDR2 SNEGSKA (reference sequence). The CDR3 here is CSRDRVAYTEAFF. The CDR3 DNA reads as TGCAGTCGGGACAGAGTCGCATATACTGAAGCTTTCTTT.

This sequence joins TRBV4-3 and TRBJ2-7, with TRBD2 identical over 8 bases. This CDR3 is 17 amino acids long. CDR1 LGHNA and CDR2 YSLEER come from the germline V gene. J was trimmed by 0 bases and V by 2 bases; bases with no gene match: 9. CDR3 amino acids: CASSQTEAGAFSYEQYF. Written as DNA, the CDR3 is TGCGCCAGCAGCCAAACCGAAGCGGGGGCTTTCTCCTACGAGCAGTACTTC.

This sequence joins TRBV9 and TRBJ2-1; TRBD2 matches 9 bases. The CDR3 contains 16 residues. After removal of 0 bases from V and 6 bases from J, the junction contained 7 bases not matched to a gene. In germline, CDR1 is SGDLS, CDR2 YYNGEE. CDR3 protein: CASSVGLAVVGNEQFF. The CDR3 bases are TGTGCCAGCAGCGTAGGACTAGCGGTCGTAGGCAATGAGCAGTTCTTC.

This clonotype was detected ten times or more. The V call is TRBV7-2, the J call TRBJ1-2, with D unresolved. Between the trimmed V and J ends, which lost 1 base and 4 bases, there was a span of 4 bases. The CDR3 is 12 amino acids. Per the germline V gene, CDR1 is SGHTA and CDR2 is FQGNSA. The DNA of the CDR3 is TGTGCCAGCAGCTTAGTCCGCTATGGCTACACCTTC. It encodes CASSLVRYGYTF.

This clonotype was found many times. The chain couples TRBV14 to TRBJ2-6; 12 nucleotides match TRBD1. V lost 3 bases, J lost 2 bases, and 5 bases stayed unmatched. Looked up from germline, CDR1 is SGHDN and CDR2 is FVKESK. The CDR3 spans 18 residues. The CDR3 DNA reads TGTGCCAGCAGCCACTGGGACAGGGGGCTGGCTGGGGCCAACGTCCTGACTTTC. It codes for CASSHWDRGLAGANVLTF.

The gene calls are TRBV9 and TRBJ1-1, with a possible D match to TRBD1 (5 bases). V lost 3 bases, J lost 2 bases, and 14 bases lay in between. Germline V gene sequence: CDR1 SGDLS, CDR2 YYNGEE. The length of the CDR3 is 15 residues. The CDR3 nucleotides are TGTGCCAGCAGCGCCCGGGACTTAGTAAACACTGAAGCTTTCTTT. Its translation: CASSARDLVNTEAFF.

This chain connects TRBV7-9 to TRBJ2-3; 7 bases are a match to TRBD1. The V gene's germline CDR1 is SEHNR and CDR2 FQNEAQ (reference sequence). V shed 5 bases, J shed 0 bases, and the junction held 11 bases outside the gene matches. The CDR3 totals 17 residues. Here the CDR3 reads CASSPHYRGSSTDTQYF. The CDR3 region has the DNA TGTGCCAGCAGCCCCCACTACAGGGGTTCTAGCACAGATACGCAGTATTTT.

This chain joins TRBV20-1 and TRBJ2-7; 7 positions agree with TRBD2. This CDR3 region has 16 residues. V lost 0 bases to trimming and J lost 0 bases; unmatched junction nucleotides: 8. The germline V gene encodes CDR1 DFQATT and CDR2 SNEGSKA (reference sequence). CDR3 DNA sequence: TGCAGTGCTAGAGATGTTCGGGGACTAAACTCCTACGAGCAGTACTTC. It is translated as CSARDVRGLNSYEQYF.

Only a few counts were recorded for this clonotype. The chain uses TRBV24-1 and TRBJ1-2; D possibly corresponds to TRBD1 (6 bases). Germline values: CDR1 KGHDR, CDR2 SFDVKD. The V end was cut by 3 bases, the J end by 4 bases, with 20 bases between. This CDR3 region has 17 residues. The CDR3 is CATSDRIGGLFGYGYTF. Written as DNA, the CDR3 is TGTGCCACCAGTGATCGGATAGGGGGACTTTTTGGCTATGGCTACACCTTC.

The sample holds a few counts of this clonotype. The rearrangement links TRBV2 to TRBJ2-7; D assignment may be TRBD1 or TRBD2 (7 bases each). The germline V and J ends were trimmed by 6 bases and 7 bases, with 19 bases remaining between them. CDR1 is SNHLY, CDR2 FYNNEI, per germline. CDR3 length equals 14 residues. This chain's CDR3 is CASSPGRGRWEQYF. CDR3 bases: TGTGCCAGCAGCCCGGGGAGGGGGCGGTGGGAGCAGTACTTC.

The chain carries TRBV4-2 and TRBJ2-5; 8 bases align to TRBD2. This CDR3 contains 14 residues. Per germline, CDR1 LGHNA and CDR2 YNFKEQ. Trimming took 3 bases from V and 5 from J; bases not matched to a gene: 5. In DNA form, the CDR3 reads TGTGCCAGCAGCCAGACGGGGGGGATGGAGACCCAGTACTTC. This sequence encodes CASSQTGGMETQYF.

This clonotype was seen a handful of times. CDR3: CASSPISGRGLDTQYF. The CDR3 nucleotides read TGTGCCAGCAGCCCCATTAGCGGGAGGGGGTTAGATACGCAGTATTTT. The chain combines TRBV7-3 with TRBJ2-3; 11 bases match TRBD2. Germline lookup yields CDR1 SGHTA and CDR2 FQGTGA. After removal of 5 bases from V and 5 bases from J, the junction contained 9 bases not matched to a gene. The length of the CDR3 is 16 residues.

The DNA for the CDR3 is TGTGCCAGCAACGTGGGGGGGAACACTGAAGCTTTCTTT. It encodes CASNVGGNTEAFF. The V and J genes are TRBV9 and TRBJ1-1; maybe TRBD1 (5 bases). Per the germline V gene, CDR1 is SGDLS and CDR2 is YYNGEE. Trimming removed 6 bases at V and 1 base at J, with 10 bases between. CDR3 length: 13 residues.

By frequency in the sample, this clonotype is medium-sized. The rearrangement links TRBV28 to TRBJ2-1, with 7 positions matching TRBD1. Germline lookup yields CDR1 MDHEN and CDR2 SYDVKM. V lost 8 bases, J lost 7 bases, and 11 bases stayed unmatched. The CDR3 spans 14 residues. The CDR3 sequence: CASASLDRVNEQFF. In DNA, the CDR3 is TGTGCCAGCGCTTCGCTCGACAGGGTAAATGAGCAGTTCTTC. Looking up the rest from reference TRBV28 and TRBJ2-1 gives the full variable domain: DVKVTQSSRYLVKRTGEKVFLECVQDMDHENMFWYRQDPGLGLRLIYFSYDVKMKEKGDIPEGYSVSREKKERFSLILESASTNQTSMYLCASASLDRVNEQFFGPGTRLTVL.

This clonotype showed up many times. V and J are TRBV7-2 and TRBJ2-1, with D unclear. This CDR3 contains 12 residues. Germline CDR1 is SGHTA and CDR2 is FQGNSA. V was cut by 2 bases and J by 10 bases, with 9 bases left in between. CDR3: CASSLIAREQFF. DNA for the CDR3: TGTGCCAGCAGCTTAATCGCCCGGGAGCAGTTCTTC.

The sample holds a few counts of this clonotype. The rearrangement links TRBV10-3 to TRBJ1-2; 7 bases align to TRBD1. Germline loops: CDR1 ENHRY, CDR2 SYGVKD. Trimming took 6 bases from V and 1 from J; bases not matched to a gene: 2. CDR3 length equals 13 residues. The chain's CDR3 is CAIRGQDNYGYTF. CDR3 DNA: TGTGCCATCAGAGGACAGGATAACTATGGCTACACCTTC.

This clonotype was seen only a few times. The chain couples TRBV5-5 to TRBJ2-1, with D perhaps matching TRBD1 (5 bases). This CDR3 is built from 13 residues. Looked up from germline, CDR1 is SGHKS and CDR2 is YYEKEE (reference sequence). V shed 0 bases and J shed 9 bases, with 10 bases lying between them. CDR3 bases: TGTGCCAGCAGCTTGGTGTTGCAGGGTGAGCAGTTCTTC. Translating gives CASSLVLQGEQFF.

This clonotype was recorded many times. The chain couples TRBV5-6 to TRBJ2-5, with 8 bases fitting TRBD1. V gave up 2 bases and J gave up 5 bases; unmatched junction bases: 8. CDR3 length equals 15 residues. CDR1 and CDR2 from the germline V gene are SGHDT and YYEEEE. CDR3 sequence: CASSLLGQGSETQYF. CDR3 bases: TGTGCCAGCAGCTTATTAGGACAGGGTAGTGAGACCCAGTACTTC.

This clonotype was recorded a few times. The J gene is TRBJ2-3, the V gene TRBV28; D not certain. The CDR3 runs 15 residues. Looked up from germline, CDR1 is MDHEN and CDR2 is SYDVKM. Trimming took off 3 bases at V and 1 base at J, with 11 bases between the two ends. The CDR3 DNA reads TGTGCCAGCAGTTTTTCCGGGTTTGGCACAGATACGCAGTATTTT. It translates to CASSFSGFGTDTQYF.

V gene TRBV29-1 combines with J gene TRBJ2-1, with 11 bases identical to TRBD2. Unmatched junction bases numbered 7, after V lost 7 bases and J lost 8 bases. The CDR3 has 13 amino acids. Per the germline V gene, CDR1 is SQVTM and CDR2 is ANQGSEA. For the CDR3, the DNA is TGCAGCGATGATTCTAGCGGGAGGCATGAGCAGTTCTTC. Translated, it gives CSDDSSGRHEQFF.

Only a few counts were recorded for this clonotype. V and J are TRBV9 and TRBJ2-3; a possible D gene is TRBD2 (7 bases). The CDR3 is made up of 17 amino acids. Trimming shortened V by 0 bases and J by 6 bases, and 20 bases separated the two germline ends. Germline CDR1 and CDR2: SGDLS and YYNGEE. As DNA, the CDR3 is TGTGCCAGCAGCGTAGCAGCCCTGGGGGCGGGAGACGATACGCAGTATTTT. Residues: CASSVAALGAGDDTQYF.